Detailed here is one T cell receptor (beta chain). Only in-frame clones appear in the TCRdb table, and some are missing; sequencing was by immunoSEQ multiplex PCR. Of 350,000 to 500,000 clones listed, roughly 90% were seen once; the top ten hold around 1.5%. The data originate from a study of blood T cell repertoires in COVID-19. Study background: Spain, Italy and the United States supplied samples that represented acute and convalescent COVID-19.

Allocation to cohorts depended on clinical history reported by the participants. Up to 2 weeks before entering the study, exposed participants had met a COVID-19 case. V lost 6 bases to trimming and J lost 7 bases; unmatched junction nucleotides: 10. CDR3 length: 16 residues. Per the germline V gene, CDR1 is SNHLY and CDR2 is FYNNEI. The clonotype originates from a young woman who had been exposed to COVID-19. The sequenced sample consisted of PBMCs or T cells enriched from blood (not recorded which). The chain couples TRBV2 to TRBJ2-1, with 12 bases matching TRBD2. DNA for the CDR3: TGTGCCAGCAGCGTACTAGCGGGGGGTATGGATAATGAGCAGTTCTTC. Its protein is CASSVLAGGMDNEQFF.